Listed here are 8 T cell receptor beta chains from one sample, sequenced in a study of cytomegalovirus exposure and HLA in healthy donors. Only in-frame clones appear in the TCRdb table, and some are missing; sequencing was by immunoSEQ multiplex PCR. The sample has about 83,000 clones; roughly 96% are singletons. Sequencing used PBMCs. These receptor sequences come from a woman aged 18-29 years in good health and CMV-seronegative.

V gene TRBV6-5 combines with J gene TRBJ2-6; D unresolved. Germline lookup yields CDR1 MNHEY and CDR2 SVGAGI. Trimming took off 2 bases at V and 4 bases at J, with 9 bases between the two ends. The CDR3 spans 15 residues. CDR3 residues: CASSYPPGGANVLTF. The DNA of the CDR3 is TGTGCCAGCAGTTACCCCCCTGGCGGGGCCAACGTCCTGACTTTC.

The chain employs TRBV27 and TRBJ1-1; 8 bases line up with TRBD1. Trimming removed 3 bases from V and 0 bases from J; junction bases left unmatched: 3. The CDR3 runs 15 residues. Germline V gene sequence: CDR1 MNHEY, CDR2 SMNVEV (reference sequence). CDR3 sequence reads: CASSFRTGLNTEAFF. The CDR3 region has the DNA TGTGCCAGCAGTTTCAGGACAGGGTTGAACACTGAAGCTTTCTTT.

The CDR3 is CASSEYPDTIKTSGNTQYF. CDR3 DNA sequence: TGCGCCAGCAGTGAGTACCCCGACACGATCAAGACTAGCGGAAATACGCAGTATTTT. The chain employs TRBV10-1 and TRBJ2-3, with 9 bases matching TRBD2. Per germline, CDR1 WNHNN and CDR2 SYGVQD (reference sequence). This CDR3 region has 19 residues. V was pared by 1 base and J by 7 bases, with 18 bases of the junction left unmatched.

This rearrangement joins TRBV7-9 to TRBJ1-1; tentatively, D is TRBD1 (6 bases). Per the germline V gene, CDR1 is SEHNR and CDR2 is FQNEAQ (reference sequence). V dropped 3 bases and J dropped 4 bases, with 9 bases sitting between them. The CDR3 has 13 residues. The CDR3 DNA reads as TGTGCCAGCAGCTTTCAAGGGGGCACTGAAGCTTTCTTT. Translated: CASSFQGGTEAFF. Together with reference TRBV7-9 and TRBJ1-1, the CDR3 gives the full variable domain: DTGVSQNPRHKITKRGQNVTFRCDPISEHNRLYWYRQTLGQGPEFLTYFQNEAQLEKSRLLSDRFSAERPKGSFSTLEIQRTEQGDSAMYLCASSFQGGTEAFFGQGTRLTVV.

J is TRBJ2-7 and V is TRBV27; 16 bases align to TRBD2. Germline V gene data show CDR1 as MNHEY and CDR2 as SMNVEV (reference sequence). Trimming removed 6 bases from V and 4 bases from J; junction bases left unmatched: 12. CDR3 length: 18 amino acids. The CDR3 nucleotides are TGTGCCAGCAGACCGATCCCGGGACTAGCGGGAGGGCCGTACGAGCAGTACTTC. Translating gives CASRPIPGLAGGPYEQYF.

The chain employs TRBV19 and TRBJ1-5, with 8 nucleotides matching TRBD1. With 6 bases clipped from V and 4 bases from J, the junction kept 11 bases outside the gene matches. Germline V gene sequence: CDR1 LNHDA, CDR2 SQIVND (reference sequence). The CDR3 extends over 16 amino acids. The DNA of the CDR3 is TGTGCCAGTAGGACCCCTACAGGGGGTTTTAATCAGCCCCAGCATTTT. This gives the protein CASRTPTGGFNQPQHF. The variable domain in full, with the rest retrieved from reference TRBV19 and TRBJ1-5, is DGGITQSPKYLFRKEGQNVTLSCEQNLNHDAMYWYRQDPGQGLRLIYYSQIVNDFQKGDIAEGYSVSREKKESFPLTVTSAQKNPTAFYLCASRTPTGGFNQPQHFGDGTRLSIL.

The chain uses TRBV18 and TRBJ2-7, with D perhaps TRBD1 (5 bases). V was cut by 4 bases and J by 2 bases, with 12 bases left in between. CDR3 size: 14 residues. Germline V gives CDR1 KGHSH, CDR2 LQKENI. The CDR3: CASSLGHGPYEQYF. The CDR3, as DNA: TGTGCCAGCTCACTAGGACACGGCCCCTACGAGCAGTACTTC.

The chain is built from TRBV15 and TRBJ1-5; 9 bases agree with TRBD1. Germline assignment: CDR1 LNHNV and CDR2 YYDKDF (reference sequence). Trimming took 3 bases from V and 5 from J; bases not matched to a gene: 8. CDR3 length: 16 amino acids. The CDR3 loop is CATSSEPGQGYQPQHF. The CDR3, as DNA: TGTGCCACCAGCAGCGAGCCGGGACAGGGATATCAGCCCCAGCATTTT.